These T cell receptor beta chains were read from a single sample in a study of blood T cell repertoires in COVID-19. Sequencing was performed with immunoSEQ multiplex PCR; in TCRdb, only in-frame clones are kept and a portion is missing. The repertoire holds around 300,000 clones, with around nine tenths as singletons. Sequenced material: peripheral blood. These receptors were taken from a man in his forties or fifties with active or convalescent COVID-19. The CDR3 runs from the conserved cysteine through the conserved F or W. Fields, in order: V gene, CDR3 length, J gene, clone size, D gene, CDR3 DNA, CDR3 protein. A D gene is named only where the DNA matches it firmly. Not all rows give a size; the values are once, few, many and, for expanded clones, a class.

TRBV18	15	TRBJ2-1	.	.	TGTGCCAGCTCCCCCGGCGGCGGGGAAGGCGGTGAGCAGTTCTTC	CASSPGGGEGGEQFF
TRBV5-1	17	TRBJ2-1	once	TRBD2	TGCGCCAGCAGCGGAGGGACTAGCCCCCGGCCCTACAATGAGCAGTTCTTC	CASSGGTSPRPYNEQFF
TRBV12-3/TRBV12-4	11	TRBJ2-7	.	.	TGTGCCAGCAGTTTTACCTACGAGCAGTACTTC	CASSFTYEQYF
TRBV24-1	13	TRBJ2-5	.	TRBD2	TGTGCCACCAGTGATACACGCGGGGGAGCCGAGTACTTC	CATSDTRGGAEYF
TRBV28	15	TRBJ1-4	once	.	TGTGCCAGCAGTCGGAGTCTCCGACTTAATGAAAAACTGTTTTTT	CASSRSLRLNEKLFF
TRBV6-2/TRBV6-3	14	TRBJ2-3	.	.	TGTGCCAGCAGTTACGGGGAGGTCCGCAGAACGCAGTATTTT	CASSYGEVRRTQYF
TRBV9	15	TRBJ2-3	.	TRBD1	TGTGCCAGCAGCTCCCAGACAGGGGAGACAGATACGCAGTATTTT	CASSSQTGETDTQYF
TRBV9	15	TRBJ2-1	.	TRBD2	TGTGCCAGCAGCGGCGGCGCTAGCGGGGGGGGTGAGCAGTTCTTC	CASSGGASGGGEQFF
TRBV5-4	17	TRBJ1-4	.	TRBD1	TGTGCCAGCAGTTCGAACGGACAGGGGATTAGGAAGGAAAAACTGTTTTTT	CASSSNGQGIRKEKLFF
TRBV12-2	15	TRBJ1-6	few	.	TGTGCAAGTCGCTCAGGGGGACTCCCGATATCACCCCTCCACTTT	CASRSGGLPISPLHF
TRBV19	12	TRBJ2-3	.	.	TGTGCCAGTACAGGCAGCACAGATACGCAGTATTTT	CASTGSTDTQYF
TRBV5-6	13	TRBJ1-4	few	.	TGTGCCAGCAGCCGGCAGGGGCGGGAAAAACTGTTTTTT	CASSRQGREKLFF
TRBV4-3	15	TRBJ1-3	.	.	TGCGCCAGCAGCCAAGCAACGGTTGGTGGAAACACCATATATTTT	CASSQATVGGNTIYF
TRBV7-7	14	TRBJ2-5	.	.	TGTGCCAGCAGCTTAGGAGGGAGACAAGAGACCCAGTACTTC	CASSLGGRQETQYF
TRBV28	15	TRBJ1-5	few	TRBD1	TGTGCCAGCACCTACCCGGGACAGGGGGTTCAGCCCCAGCATTTT	CASTYPGQGVQPQHF
TRBV19	17	TRBJ2-1	.	TRBD2	TGTGCCAGTAGTATAGTCCTAGCGGGAGGGCCGTCCAATGAGCAGTTCTTC	CASSIVLAGGPSNEQFF
TRBV6-2/TRBV6-3	17	TRBJ2-1	.	TRBD2	TGTGCCAGCAGTTACTCGATCGGGGGGGGCTCCTACAATGAGCAGTTCTTC	CASSYSIGGGSYNEQFF
TRBV19	13	TRBJ1-1	.	.	TGTGCCAGTAGTTTGACACCAAACACTGAAGCTTTCTTT	CASSLTPNTEAFF
TRBV7-2	15	TRBJ2-7	.	.	TGTGCCAGCAGCTTAGGGTTGGGGCATACCTACGAGCAGTACTTC	CASSLGLGHTYEQYF
TRBV5-1	17	TRBJ1-6	.	TRBD1	TGCGCCAGCGGGACAGGGGCGACTAGCTCCTATAATTCACCCCTCCACTTT	CASGTGATSSYNSPLHF
TRBV20-1	16	TRBJ1-5	once	.	TGCAGTGCTAGTTTGGTGGTAGGGGGATGGAATCAGCCCCAGCATTTT	CSASLVVGGWNQPQHF
TRBV30	15	TRBJ1-5	.	.	TGTGCCTGGAGTGTACTCGGGGAGGGCAATCAGCCCCAGCATTTT	CAWSVLGEGNQPQHF
TRBV27	16	TRBJ2-2	.	TRBD1	TGTGCCAGCAGGAAACCCGGGACAGGTACAGCTGGGGAGCTGTTTTTT	CASRKPGTGTAGELFF
TRBV14	15	TRBJ1-2	.	.	TGTGCCAGCAGCCGAGAGACAGAGCCAGATCGTGGCTACACCTTC	CASSRETEPDRGYTF
TRBV7-3	15	TRBJ2-1	.	TRBD2	TGTGCCAGCAGCACCCTTGGCGGGAGGGCCGATGAGCAGTTCTTC	CASSTLGGRADEQFF
TRBV3-1/TRBV3-2	16	TRBJ1-4	once	.	TGTGCCAGCAGCCTTCGTTGGACAGACCTGAATGAAAAACTGTTTTTT	CASSLRWTDLNEKLFF
TRBV28	14	TRBJ1-4	.	TRBD1	TGTGCCAGCAGCTCCGGGACAGGGGTTGAAAAACTGTTTTTT	CASSSGTGVEKLFF
TRBV6-5	15	TRBJ2-1	.	TRBD2	TGTGCCAGCAGTTACCTAGCGGGAGATGGGGATGAGCAGTTCTTC	CASSYLAGDGDEQFF
TRBV28	15	TRBJ2-3	few	.	TGTGCCAGCACGCTCGGAGGACTTAGCACAGATACGCAGTATTTT	CASTLGGLSTDTQYF
TRBV19	16	TRBJ2-1	.	.	TGTGCCAGTAGTATAGTACTAGCAGGCTCCTACAATGAGCAGTTCTTC	CASSIVLAGSYNEQFF
TRBV6-5	13	TRBJ2-5	.	.	TGTGCCAGCAGCAAGACAGTCCAAGAGACCCAGTACTTC	CASSKTVQETQYF